A single sample is the source of the 18 T cell receptor beta chains below, sequenced in a study of blood T cell repertoires in COVID-19. The assay was immunoSEQ multiplex PCR, and TCRdb's table has in-frame clones only and misses some. The sample lists around 140,000 clones; about nine tenths were seen once. Sequences were obtained from PBMCs or T cells enriched from blood (not recorded which). These receptors were taken from a woman between 40 and 50 years old who had been exposed to COVID-19.

J is TRBJ2-7 and V is TRBV5-4, with D maybe TRBD1 (6 bases). The CDR3 is made up of 13 amino acids. Deletions cut 6 bases from V and 3 bases from J, with 13 bases between. The germline V gene encodes CDR1 SGHNT and CDR2 YYREEE (reference sequence). CDR3 coding DNA: TGTGCCAGCACCATCGACAGGTTCTACGAGCAGTACTTC. Its translation is CASTIDRFYEQYF.

The chain is built from TRBV4-2 and TRBJ2-3; TRBD2 agrees at 13 bases. With 4 bases clipped from V and 0 bases from J, the junction kept 4 bases outside the gene matches. Germline CDR1 LGHNA, CDR2 YNFKEQ. CDR3 length: 17 residues. The CDR3 is CASSRRLAGGSTDTQYF. CDR3 nucleotide sequence: TGTGCCAGCAGCCGACGACTAGCGGGGGGTAGCACAGATACGCAGTATTTT.

V gene TRBV10-1 combines with J gene TRBJ2-7, with D possibly TRBD1 on 6 matching bases. The CDR3 extends over 14 amino acids. V was shortened by 6 bases and J by 2 bases, with 14 bases between the two germline ends. Germline values: CDR1 WNHNN, CDR2 SYGVQD (reference sequence). The CDR3 bases are TGCGCCAGCAGGTCAGGGGAAGAGGCCTACGAGCAGTACTTC. The encoded protein is CASRSGEEAYEQYF.

The chain employs TRBV4-3 and TRBJ2-4, with 7 nucleotides matching TRBD2. The CDR3 runs 15 residues. V lost 3 bases, J lost 4 bases, and 6 bases stayed unmatched. Germline V gene sequence: CDR1 LGHNA, CDR2 YSLEER. The CDR3 is CASSQTWGGKNIQYF. CDR3 bases: TGCGCCAGCAGCCAGACTTGGGGGGGAAAAAACATTCAGTACTTC.

V is TRBV7-9 and J is TRBJ2-1; D gene uncertain. Trimming took 5 bases from V and 7 from J, leaving 12 bases between them. This CDR3 has 13 residues. Germline V lookup: CDR1 SEHNR, CDR2 FQNEAQ (reference sequence). As DNA, the CDR3 is TGTGCCAGCAGCCCGATTACTAATAATGAGCAGTTCTTC. It is translated as CASSPITNNEQFF.

The chain uses TRBV10-3 and TRBJ1-1; a possible D gene is TRBD1 (5 bases). The CDR3 covers 13 residues. V was pared by 8 bases and J by 1 base, with 11 bases between. Germline lookup yields CDR1 ENHRY and CDR2 SYGVKD. For the CDR3, the DNA is TGTGCCATCGGCCCGGGGGGGAACACTGAAGCTTTCTTT. It yields the protein CAIGPGGNTEAFF.

This rearrangement joins TRBV10-3 to TRBJ2-1, with TRBD1 identical over 8 bases. J lost 3 bases, V lost 10 bases, and 8 bases had no gene match. Germline V lookup: CDR1 ENHRY, CDR2 SYGVKD. The CDR3 totals 14 residues. In DNA, the CDR3 is TGTGCCACCCTCCCGACAGGGGTCTACAATGAGCAGTTCTTC. Amino acids: CATLPTGVYNEQFF.

The J gene is TRBJ1-1, the V gene TRBV19; D remains unclear. The CDR3 totals 13 residues. Germline assignment: CDR1 LNHDA and CDR2 SQIVND (reference sequence). V dropped 7 bases and J dropped 3 bases, with 12 bases sitting between them. CDR3 amino acids: CASKFRGDTEAFF. Here the CDR3 DNA reads TGTGCCAGTAAGTTCCGGGGAGACACTGAAGCTTTCTTT.

This sequence joins TRBV18 and TRBJ1-6; the D is unclear. The CDR3 is 14 amino acids. Looked up from germline, CDR1 is KGHSH and CDR2 is LQKENI. V lost 6 bases and J 4 bases, leaving 10 bases between the germline ends. The CDR3 spells CASSKTEYNSPLHF. In nucleotides, the CDR3 is TGTGCCAGCTCGAAAACAGAATATAATTCACCCCTCCACTTT.

The CDR3 protein is CASSKDRAYEQYF. CDR3 in DNA: TGTGCCAGCAGCAAGGACAGGGCTTACGAGCAGTACTTC. The genes are TRBV5-6 and TRBJ2-7, with 8 bases aligning to TRBD1. This CDR3 has 13 amino acids. The J segment lost 4 bases and the V segment lost 4 bases, leaving 4 bases of the junction unmatched. Germline V gene lookup returns CDR1 SGHDT and CDR2 YYEEEE.

The chain carries TRBV5-4 and TRBJ1-1; perhaps TRBD1 as D (6 bases). Deletions cut 4 bases from V and 0 bases from J, with 10 bases between. Per the germline V gene, CDR1 is SGHNT and CDR2 is YYREEE (reference sequence). CDR3 length equals 14 residues. CDR3 nucleotide sequence: TGTGCCAGCAGCGGAGGACAGCTGAACACTGAAGCTTTCTTT. Translating gives CASSGGQLNTEAFF.

This rearrangement joins TRBV6-1 to TRBJ2-3; a weak D match, TRBD1 (5 bases). The germline V and J ends were trimmed by 1 base and 6 bases, with 11 bases remaining between them. Germline CDR1 MNHNS, CDR2 SASEGT. CDR3 length: 14 amino acids. This CDR3 reads CASSEGRGRDTQYF. The CDR3 DNA reads TGTGCCAGCAGTGAAGGAAGGGGCAGGGATACGCAGTATTTT.

To note about this clone: This CDR3 is also generated by other DNA sequences in the sample. The chain couples TRBV6-6 to TRBJ1-6, with a tentative D call TRBD1 (6 bases). The germline V gene encodes CDR1 MNHNY and CDR2 SVGAGI (reference sequence). The CDR3 covers 13 residues. V shed 7 bases and J shed 7 bases, with 11 bases lying between them. The chain's CDR3 is CASKGQTNSPLHF. In DNA form, the CDR3 reads TGTGCCAGCAAAGGACAGACCAATTCACCCCTCCACTTT.

The V gene is TRBV7-2, the J gene TRBJ1-4; TRBD1 aligns across 8 bases. Germline CDR1 is SGHTA and CDR2 is FQGNSA. J lost 3 bases, V lost 6 bases, and 6 bases had no gene match. This CDR3 contains 15 residues. CDR3 DNA sequence: TGTGCCAGCAGGAAGGACAGGGCAGCTAATGAAAAACTGTTTTTT. It is translated as CASRKDRAANEKLFF.

The chain employs TRBV6-6 and TRBJ1-2, with D possibly matching TRBD1 (5 bases). Trimming removed 7 bases from V and 5 bases from J, with 17 bases in between. Germline assignment: CDR1 MNHNY and CDR2 SVGAGI (reference sequence). The CDR3 is made up of 14 amino acids. The CDR3 here is CASISRGDLYGYTF. In nucleotides, the CDR3 is TGTGCCAGCATCTCCCGGGGGGACCTATATGGCTACACCTTC.

This sequence joins TRBV10-1 and TRBJ1-1; the D gene is possibly TRBD1 (6 bases). The CDR3 length is 13 residues. From germline, CDR1 is WNHNN and CDR2 SYGVQD (reference sequence). Trimming cost V 3 bases and J 7 bases, with 12 bases left between them. In DNA form, the CDR3 reads TGCGCCAGCAGTGAATACAGGGTTGGTGAAGCTTTCTTT. Amino acids: CASSEYRVGEAFF.

The rearrangement links TRBV4-1 to TRBJ1-1; 8 bases agree with TRBD1. Trimming cost V 3 bases and J 5 bases; bases outside gene matches: 11. The CDR3 runs to 16 residues. Germline V gene data show CDR1 as MGHRA and CDR2 as YSYEKL. The CDR3: CASSHLTGGKDTEAFF. CDR3 coding DNA: TGCGCCAGCAGCCATCTCACAGGGGGGAAGGATACTGAAGCTTTCTTT.

The chain couples TRBV11-2 to TRBJ1-2; 11 nucleotides align to TRBD1. Losses at the gene ends were 5 bases for V and 1 base for J; bases not matched to a gene: 6. CDR3 length equals 16 residues. Germline-derived CDR1 and CDR2 are SGHAT and FQNNGV. In DNA, the CDR3 is TGTGCCAGCAGCATCCCCGGGACAGGGGGTAACTATGGCTACACCTTC. Protein: CASSIPGTGGNYGYTF.